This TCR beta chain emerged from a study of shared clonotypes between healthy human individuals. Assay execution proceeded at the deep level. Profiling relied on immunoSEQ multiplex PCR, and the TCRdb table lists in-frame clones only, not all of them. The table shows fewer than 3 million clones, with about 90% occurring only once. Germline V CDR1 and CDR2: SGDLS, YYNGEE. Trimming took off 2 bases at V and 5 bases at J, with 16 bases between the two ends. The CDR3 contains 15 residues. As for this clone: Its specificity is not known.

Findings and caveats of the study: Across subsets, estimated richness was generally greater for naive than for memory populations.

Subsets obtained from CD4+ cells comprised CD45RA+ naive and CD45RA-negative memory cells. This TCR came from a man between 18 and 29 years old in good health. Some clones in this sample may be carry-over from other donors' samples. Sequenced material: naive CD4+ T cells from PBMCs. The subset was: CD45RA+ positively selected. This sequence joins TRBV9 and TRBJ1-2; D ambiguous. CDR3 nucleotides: TGTGCCAGCAGCGTCTCCACAGAGGGCTGGTATGGCTACACCTTC. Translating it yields CASSVSTEGWYGYTF. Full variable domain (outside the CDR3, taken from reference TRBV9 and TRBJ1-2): DSGVTQTPKHLITATGQRVTLRCSPRSGDLSVYWYQQSLDQGLQFLIQYYNGEERAKGNILERFSAQQFPDLHSELNLSSLELGDSALYFCASSVSTEGWYGYTFGSGTRLTVV.